The sequence of this T cell receptor beta chain was determined in a study of shared clonotypes between healthy human individuals. In the study overall: Donors consisted of two women and a few men between 18 and 49. Per donor, CD8 memory used one plate, CD8 naive used two, CD4 memory used three and CD4 naive used three. Whole-study findings and limits: Sorted-subset sequencing, rarefaction showed, was incomplete despite large depth. The genetic and exposure-history diversity represented was limited by few donors.

The germline V gene encodes CDR1 SEHNR and CDR2 FQNEAQ (reference sequence). The CDR3 covers 12 residues. V was cut by 4 bases and J by 8 bases, with 11 bases left in between. Notes on this clone: The target antigen is unknown.

Positively selected for CCR7, the CD45RO-negative cells used as naive CD8 cells excluded terminally differentiated effector memory CD45RA+ cells. Sequenced by immunoSEQ multiplex PCR; TCRdb stores in-frame clones only, minus some. The sample carries hundreds of thousands of clones, 92% recorded once. The chain uses TRBV7-9 and TRBJ1-1; weak D call: TRBD1 (6 bases). This receptor was taken from a man aged 30 to 45 in good health. Source material: naive CD8+ T cells sorted from blood. The CDR3, as DNA: TGTGCCAGCAGCTCAGGGGTTCTAGAAGCTTTCTTT. As protein: CASSSGVLEAFF.